The T cell receptor beta chain described here comes from a study of cytomegalovirus exposure and HLA in healthy donors. Study-level findings and limits: Clusters of TCRs from the first cohort tended to co-occur in the roughly 120 validation repertoires (as a later analysis found). Researchers reported that a few CMV-associated chains were confirmed in vitro as CMV antigen-specific. Most observed TCR sequences were rare, whereas some public TCRs were detected in many donors.

Sequenced by immunoSEQ multiplex PCR; TCRdb stores in-frame clones only, minus some. Of approximately 82,000 clones detected, 90% to 95% appear once; the ten largest clones hold roughly 0.75%. Note on this clone: Its antigen is not identified.

The germline CDR1 and CDR2 sequences are KGHSH and LQKENI. Trimming removed 2 bases at V and 7 bases at J, with 9 bases between. This CDR3 is built from 14 residues. The sequence was obtained from a woman between 18 and 29 years old in good health and CMV-seronegative. The sequenced sample consisted of PBMCs. V gene TRBV18 combines with J gene TRBJ1-6; D gene uncertain. CDR3 coding DNA: TGTGCCAGCTCACCAACCACGGGGAATTCACCCCTCCACTTT. Translation: CASSPTTGNSPLHF.